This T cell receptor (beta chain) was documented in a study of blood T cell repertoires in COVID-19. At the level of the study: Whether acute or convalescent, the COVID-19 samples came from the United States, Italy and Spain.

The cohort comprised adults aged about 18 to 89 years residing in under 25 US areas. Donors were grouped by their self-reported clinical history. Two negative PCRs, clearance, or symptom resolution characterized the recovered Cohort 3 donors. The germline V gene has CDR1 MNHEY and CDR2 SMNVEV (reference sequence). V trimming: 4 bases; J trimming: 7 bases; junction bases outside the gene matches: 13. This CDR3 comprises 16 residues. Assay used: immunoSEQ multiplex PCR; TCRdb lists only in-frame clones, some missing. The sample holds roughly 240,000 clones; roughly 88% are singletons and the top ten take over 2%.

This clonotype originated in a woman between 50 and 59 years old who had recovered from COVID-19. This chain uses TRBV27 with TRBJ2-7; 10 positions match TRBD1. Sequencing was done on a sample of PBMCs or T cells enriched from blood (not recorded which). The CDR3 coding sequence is TGTGCCAGCAGTTCATACCTTCGGGACAGGGGCTTTGAGCAGTACTTC. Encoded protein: CASSSYLRDRGFEQYF.